Listed here are 7 T cell receptor beta chains from one sample, sequenced in a study of T cells in localized non-small cell lung cancer (dated by TCRdb to 2020 to 2021). Library method: the immunoSEQ multiplex PCR assay. TCRdb provides this immuneACCESS table in a form limited to in-frame rearrangements. Some clones are lacking; in checked studies, under half of them reflect an unresolved V gene, and why the rest are absent is not known. The sample table shows about 46,000 clones, and roughly 79% are seen once. The ten biggest clones cover about 15% of the sample. The sample here was peripheral blood mononuclear cells, taken before any cancer treatment. The receptor source for this set is a man between 40 and 75 years old with stage III lung adenocarcinoma.

The CDR3 DNA reads as TGTGCCAGCAAGATGGGGCAGGGGGCGATCGGCTACACCTTC. Protein product: CASKMGQGAIGYTF. The chain has TRBV9 and TRBJ1-2; 8 bases map to TRBD1. The trim removed 6 bases at V and 8 bases at J, leaving 12 bases unmatched. Germline values: CDR1 SGDLS, CDR2 YYNGEE. The CDR3 runs to 14 residues.

V usage is TRBV6-5 and J usage is TRBJ2-7; D is unresolved. This CDR3 is 14 amino acids long. The germline V gene encodes CDR1 MNHEY and CDR2 SVGAGI. Trimming pared 0 bases from V and 5 bases from J, leaving 11 bases between. The CDR3 nucleotides are TGTGCCAGCAGTTACTCTCGGGTTAGGGACGAGCAGTACTTC. It is translated as CASSYSRVRDEQYF.

V gene TRBV11-2 combines with J gene TRBJ1-5; no reliable D call. The CDR3 extends over 14 amino acids. V was clipped by 2 bases and J by 1 base, with 6 bases between them. The V gene's germline CDR1 is SGHAT and CDR2 FQNNGV. This CDR3 reads CASSLTESNQPQHF. CDR3 bases: TGTGCCAGCAGCTTAACAGAGAGCAATCAGCCCCAGCATTTT.

The chain uses TRBV5-1 and TRBJ2-5; D not certain. Trimming pared 0 bases from V and 0 bases from J, leaving 9 bases between. Germline CDR1 reads SGHRS; CDR2 reads YFSETQ. This CDR3 has 15 residues. The CDR3 spells CASSLGSVYQETQYF. The DNA for the CDR3 is TGCGCCAGCAGCTTGGGCAGCGTGTACCAAGAGACCCAGTACTTC. The variable domain in full, with the rest retrieved from reference TRBV5-1 and TRBJ2-5, is KAGVTQTPRYLIKTRGQQVTLSCSPISGHRSVSWYQQTPGQGLQFLFEYFSETQRNKGNFPGRFSGRQFSNSRSEMNVSTLELGDSALYLCASSLGSVYQETQYFGPGTRLLVL.

This clone was recorded a few times. The chain combines TRBV5-6 with TRBJ2-7; D possibly corresponds to TRBD2 (7 bases). CDR1 and CDR2 from the germline V gene are SGHDT and YYEEEE. CDR3 length: 14 residues. Trimming shortened V by 2 bases and J by 2 bases, and 11 bases separated the two germline ends. The CDR3 sequence: CASSFGGQPYEQYF. The CDR3, as DNA: TGTGCCAGCAGCTTCGGGGGGCAGCCCTACGAGCAGTACTTC.

V gene TRBV27 combines with J gene TRBJ2-3; the D is unclear. The CDR3 totals 11 residues. CDR1 and CDR2 (germline): MNHEY, SMNVEV (reference sequence). Trimming left V 4 bases short and J 6 bases short, with 5 bases between. CDR3 bases: TGTGCCAGCAGTTATCGCGATACGCAGTATTTT. Encoded protein: CASSYRDTQYF.

The rearrangement uses TRBV6-6 and TRBJ2-5; 8 positions agree with TRBD1. CDR3 length equals 16 residues. The germline V gene encodes CDR1 MNHNY and CDR2 SVGAGI (reference sequence). Trimming took 5 bases from V and 4 from J; bases not matched to a gene: 12. In DNA, the CDR3 is TGTGCCAGCAGTACCCCGGACAGGGTGAGGGTAGAGACCCAGTACTTC. It yields the protein CASSTPDRVRVETQYF.